What follows describes a single T cell receptor beta chain. This entry is derived from a study of control samples from healthy donors and cancer patients. CDR1 LNHDA and CDR2 SQIVND come from the germline V gene (reference sequence). Trimming removed 2 bases at V and 0 bases at J, with 5 bases between. This CDR3 is 13 amino acids long. Only in-frame clones appear in the TCRdb table, and some are missing; sequencing was by immunoSEQ multiplex PCR. The table lists some 120,000 clones, more than 80% of them singletons. The sequencing input was PBMCs. The rearrangement links TRBV19 to TRBJ2-7; D remains unclear. The TCR was taken from a woman aged 50 to 60 with colorectal cancer. CDR3 nucleotide sequence: TGTGCCAGTAGTATAACAATCTCCTACGAGCAGTACTTC. Its translation: CASSITISYEQYF.